This TCR beta chain stems from a study of cytomegalovirus exposure and HLA in healthy donors. The PCR made use of 60 Vbeta and 13 Jbeta primers. In the source study's methods: Later reanalysis found around 84 million unique TCR beta chains, about 11 million of them shared. Libraries were prepared by immunoSEQ multiplex PCR; TCRdb keeps only in-frame clonotypes and omits some of them. That table supplies the V and J calls and clone size; D and trimming were determined from the DNA. The sample has about 160,000 clones; roughly 78% are singletons. This CDR3 contains 13 residues. V was shortened by 1 base and J by 4 bases, with 8 bases between the two germline ends. The germline V gene encodes CDR1 GTSNPN and CDR2 SVGIG (reference sequence). In its sample, this clone was seen once.

This TCR derives from a man aged 40-55 years in good health and CMV-seropositive. The chain links TRBV30 to TRBJ1-5; the D is unclear. The sequencing sample was made of PBMCs. The CDR3 sequence is CAWSERNNQPQHF. Written as DNA, the CDR3 is TGTGCCTGGAGTGAGCGGAATAATCAGCCCCAGCATTTT.